Listed below are T cell receptor beta chains from one sample, sequenced in a study of cytomegalovirus exposure and HLA in healthy donors. Clones were read by immunoSEQ multiplex PCR, and TCRdb kept only the in-frame ones, dropping some. Recorded for this sample: 200,000 or so clones. Sequenced sample: PBMCs. The receptors shown here come from a boy younger than 18 in good health and CMV-seronegative. Both conserved end residues are part of each CDR3. The D gene is left open where the match is weak.

J gene	D gene	V gene	CDR3 protein	CDR3 DNA
TRBJ2-3	TRBD1	TRBV4-1	CASSLPQTGDLTDTQYF	TGCGCCAGCAGTCTCCCTCAGACAGGGGACCTCACAGATACGCAGTATTTT
TRBJ2-7	TRBD1	TRBV19	CASSLGGTGSYEQYF	TGTGCCAGTAGTCTCGGCGGGACAGGGTCCTACGAGCAGTACTTC
TRBJ2-2	TRBD1	TRBV7-7	CASSLTGTGELFF	TGTGCCAGCAGCTTGACAGGGACCGGGGAGCTGTTTTTT
TRBJ2-7	NA	TRBV4-3	CASSQDLGQTYEQYF	TGCGCCAGCAGCCAAGATCTCGGACAAACCTACGAGCAGTACTTC
TRBJ2-1	TRBD2	TRBV5-1	CASSVTSGNYNEQFF	TGCGCCAGCAGCGTGACTAGCGGAAACTACAATGAGCAGTTCTTC
TRBJ2-2	NA	TRBV2	CASSRSNAGELFF	TGTGCCAGCAGTCGGTCGAATGCCGGGGAGCTGTTTTTT
TRBJ1-5	NA	TRBV15	CATSGDQFAADSNQPQHF	TGTGCCACCAGCGGAGATCAATTCGCGGCGGATAGCAATCAGCCCCAGCATTTT
TRBJ2-5	TRBD2	TRBV19	CASSTGLAGHQETQYF	TGTGCCAGTAGTACGGGACTAGCGGGACACCAAGAGACCCAGTACTTC
TRBJ2-7	NA	TRBV5-6	CASSPGDSIYEQYF	TGTGCCAGCAGCCCGGGGGACAGCATCTACGAGCAGTACTTC
TRBJ1-2	TRBD1	TRBV30	CAWSGQGSNYGYTF	TGTGCCTGGAGTGGACAGGGGTCGAACTATGGCTACACCTTC
TRBJ1-1	NA	TRBV6-5	CASSYSIRAGATEAFF	TGTGCCAGCAGTTACTCGATTAGGGCTGGGGCCACTGAAGCTTTCTTT
TRBJ2-1	NA	TRBV5-6	CASSVRRVQFF	TGTGCCAGTTCCGTGAGGCGCGTACAGTTCTTC
TRBJ2-3	TRBD1	TRBV5-6	CASSLRYRGPTDTQYF	TGTGCCAGCAGCTTGAGGTACAGGGGCCCCACAGATACGCAGTATTTT
TRBJ1-2	NA	TRBV27	CASSLRSGGGSGYTF	TGTGCCAGCAGTTTGAGGTCCGGGGGGGGGAGTGGCTACACCTTC
TRBJ1-2	TRBD1	TRBV6-5	CASSVSRTGGGGYTF	TGTGCCAGCAGTGTAAGCCGGACAGGGGGGGGCGGCTACACCTTC
TRBJ1-3	TRBD1	TRBV28	CASSGGPPGTGRGNTIYF	TGTGCCAGCAGTGGGGGACCGCCCGGGACAGGGAGAGGAAACACCATATATTTT
TRBJ1-1	NA	TRBV18	CASSPTAGRLNTEAFF	TGTGCCAGCTCCCCTACGGCAGGCCGATTGAACACTGAAGCTTTCTTT
TRBJ2-7	TRBD2	TRBV25-1	CASSEGSGGAYEQYF	TGTGCCAGCAGTGAAGGGAGCGGGGGGGCGTACGAGCAGTACTTC
TRBJ1-2	NA	TRBV7-9	CASSLNQGPSPGYTF	TGTGCCAGCAGCTTAAACCAGGGTCCCTCTCCTGGCTACACCTTC
TRBJ2-7	TRBD2	TRBV4-3	CASSQEVAGGPYEQYF	TGCGCCAGCAGCCAAGAAGTAGCGGGGGGGCCTTACGAGCAGTACTTC
TRBJ2-1	NA	TRBV7-2	CASSLAQRGEQFF	TGTGCCAGCAGCTTAGCCCAACGGGGTGAGCAGTTCTTC
TRBJ1-6	NA	TRBV5-1	CASSLQGGNSPLHF	TGCGCCAGCAGCTTGCAGGGAGGTAATTCACCCCTCCACTTT
TRBJ2-3	TRBD1	TRBV5-6	CASSTDRGQSDTQYF	TGTGCCAGCAGTACAGACAGGGGGCAGTCAGATACGCAGTATTTT
TRBJ2-7	NA	TRBV6-6	CASSYSGTSSYEQYF	TGTGCCAGCAGCTACAGCGGTACAAGCTCCTACGAGCAGTACTTC
TRBJ2-5	TRBD2	TRBV14	CASSRGTSGGLQETQYF	TGTGCCAGCAGCCGTGGGACTAGCGGGGGTCTCCAAGAGACCCAGTACTTC
TRBJ2-7	TRBD2	TRBV10-1	CARTSGGRLDWYF	TGCGCCAGGACTTCGGGGGGGCGTTTGGATTGGTACTTC
TRBJ1-2	TRBD1	TRBV11-2	CASSPGQAIYGYTF	TGTGCCAGCAGCCCGGGACAGGCCATCTATGGCTACACCTTC
TRBJ1-3	NA	TRBV6-1	CAIKTGFSSGNTIYF	TGTGCCATTAAGACAGGCTTTAGCTCTGGAAACACCATATATTTT
TRBJ1-5	NA	TRBV7-2	CASSPWEPGMNQPQHF	TGTGCCAGCAGCCCCTGGGAGCCTGGGATGAATCAGCCCCAGCATTTT
TRBJ1-4	NA	TRBV30	CAWSRGGGASEKLFF	TGTGCCTGGAGTCGAGGGGGGGGCGCTTCTGAAAAACTGTTTTTT
TRBJ2-1	TRBD1	TRBV6-5	CASRTRTGSYNEQFF	TGTGCCAGCAGGACCAGGACAGGGTCCTACAATGAGCAGTTCTTC
TRBJ2-2	NA	TRBV5-1	CASRSGRGQNTGELFF	TGCGCCAGCAGGTCGGGGCGGGGCCAGAACACCGGGGAGCTGTTTTTT
TRBJ2-3	TRBD2	TRBV7-7	CASSPGRGGGPTSTDTQYF	TGTGCCAGCAGCCCGGGGCGGGGCGGGGGGCCAACTAGCACAGATACGCAGTATTTT
TRBJ2-1	TRBD1	TRBV27	CASSFGTGLSNEQFF	TGTGCCAGCAGTTTTGGGACAGGGCTATCCAATGAGCAGTTCTTC
TRBJ2-7	NA	TRBV5-1	CASSPYRDFEAYEQYF	TGCGCCAGCAGCCCGTACCGGGACTTTGAGGCCTACGAGCAGTACTTC
TRBJ1-1	NA	TRBV29-1	CSVEWGHAFF	TGCAGCGTTGAGTGGGGGCACGCTTTCTTT
TRBJ1-1	TRBD1	TRBV27	CASSQGAGAFF	TGTGCCAGCAGTCAGGGGGCCGGGGCTTTCTTT
TRBJ2-7	TRBD2	TRBV4-2	CASSQDLVLAGGLSYEQYF	TGTGCCAGCAGCCAAGATTTGGTACTAGCGGGGGGGCTCTCCTACGAGCAGTACTTC
TRBJ2-7	NA	TRBV19	CASSQNYEQYF	TGTGCCAGTAGCCAGAATTACGAGCAGTACTTC
TRBJ1-1	TRBD1	TRBV6-5	CASRRDRKMNTEAFF	TGTGCCAGCAGGCGGGACAGAAAGATGAACACTGAAGCTTTCTTT
TRBJ1-2	NA	TRBV4-3	CASSPGGVYYGYTF	TGCGCCAGCAGCCCAGGAGGGGTGTATTATGGCTACACCTTC
TRBJ2-7	NA	TRBV7-9	CASRRERDKKRYPCGEQYF	TGTGCCAGCAGGAGAGAGCGGGACAAAAAGCGGTACCCATGTGGGGAGCAGTACTTC
TRBJ2-2	TRBD2	TRBV9	CASSVGAGLELFF	TGTGCCAGCAGCGTAGGAGCGGGGTTGGAGCTGTTTTTT
TRBJ1-2	NA	TRBV27	CASSHATDPYGYTF	TGTGCCAGCAGTCACGCCACAGACCCCTATGGCTACACCTTC
TRBJ2-1	NA	TRBV2	CATQSRGAGSYNEQFF	TGTGCCACCCAGTCACGGGGGGCTGGCTCCTACAATGAGCAGTTCTTC
TRBJ1-2	NA	TRBV19	CASSPILGANYGYTF	TGTGCCAGTAGCCCCATTTTGGGAGCAAACTATGGCTACACCTTC
TRBJ2-1	TRBD1	TRBV4-1	CASSQDPGQGGNEQFF	TGCGCCAGCAGCCAGGATCCGGGACAGGGGGGCAATGAGCAGTTCTTC
TRBJ2-7	NA	TRBV4-1	CASSQGQATYEQYF	TGCGCCAGCAGCCAAGGGCAGGCTACCTACGAGCAGTACTTC
TRBJ2-7	TRBD1	TRBV5-6	CASSLGGAGRGEQYF	TGTGCCAGCAGCTTAGGGGGCGCGGGTCGAGGTGAGCAGTACTTC
TRBJ1-2	NA	TRBV5-5	CASSLTGPEPLYGYTF	TGTGCCAGCAGCTTGACTGGGCCAGAACCCCTCTATGGCTACACCTTC
TRBJ2-7	NA	TRBV10-3	CAISHPGGRGINEQYF	TGTGCCATCAGCCACCCTGGGGGCAGGGGAATCAACGAGCAGTACTTC
TRBJ2-6	TRBD1	TRBV14	CASSRRTGVSPGANVLTF	TGTGCCAGCAGCCGTCGAACAGGGGTTTCCCCTGGGGCCAACGTCCTGACTTTC
TRBJ2-7	TRBD2	TRBV7-2	CASSLSGGYHEQYF	TGTGCCAGCAGCCTTAGCGGGGGGTACCACGAGCAGTACTTC
TRBJ1-4	NA	TRBV27	CASSLNLGDKVFF	TGTGCCAGCAGCCTAAACCTCGGGGACAAAGTGTTTTTT
TRBJ1-2	NA	TRBV29-1	CSALTEVSYGYTF	TGCAGCGCCCTGACAGAGGTGAGCTATGGCTACACCTTC
TRBJ2-7	TRBD1	TRBV19	CASPYRGHEQYF	TGTGCCAGCCCCTACAGGGGCCACGAGCAGTACTTC
TRBJ1-1	NA	TRBV7-9	CASSSVTGNTEAFF	TGTGCCAGCAGCTCTGTGACAGGGAACACTGAAGCTTTCTTT
TRBJ2-2	TRBD2	TRBV6-5	CASSLRLAGGPGELFF	TGTGCCAGCAGTTTGCGACTAGCGGGGGGACCCGGGGAGCTGTTTTTT
TRBJ2-3	NA	TRBV20-1	CSGERRYTQYF	TGCAGTGGCGAGAGGAGGTATACGCAGTATTTT
TRBJ2-2	TRBD1	TRBV7-9	CASRTGVRNTGELFF	TGTGCCAGCCGGACAGGGGTTCGGAACACCGGGGAGCTGTTTTTT